This T cell receptor beta chain emerged from a study of T cell clonality in common variable immunodeficiency. CDR1 is MNHEY and CDR2 is SVGEGT in the germline V gene. CDR3 length equals 16 residues. V lost 7 bases to trimming and J lost 8 bases; unmatched junction nucleotides: 17. Donors gave roughly 4.5 to 9 ml heparinized peripheral whole blood. The study's findings and limits: Fewer TCRbeta clones were shared among CVID subjects than controls. Fewer deletions and N-nucleotide insertions were reportedly seen in common variable immunodeficiency TCR beta sequences.

This clone was seen ten or more times. Its antigen remains unidentified. The CDR3 goes on 3 residues after the read ends, and that part is filled in from the germline J gene. Using immunoSEQ multiplex PCR, the repertoire was profiled, and TCRdb retains in-frame clones only, with some absent. This sample includes some 14,000 clones with no singletons; its ten biggest clones take up approximately 12%. The sequence was obtained from a human donor with common variable immunodeficiency. Sequenced: peripheral blood mononuclear cells. The chain links TRBV6-2 or TRBV6-3 to TRBJ2-1, with 7 bases aligning to TRBD2. The chain's CDR3 is CASMSVRASGPHEQFF. CDR3 bases read: TGTGCCAGCATGTCTGTACGGGCTAGCGGTCCCCATGAG.